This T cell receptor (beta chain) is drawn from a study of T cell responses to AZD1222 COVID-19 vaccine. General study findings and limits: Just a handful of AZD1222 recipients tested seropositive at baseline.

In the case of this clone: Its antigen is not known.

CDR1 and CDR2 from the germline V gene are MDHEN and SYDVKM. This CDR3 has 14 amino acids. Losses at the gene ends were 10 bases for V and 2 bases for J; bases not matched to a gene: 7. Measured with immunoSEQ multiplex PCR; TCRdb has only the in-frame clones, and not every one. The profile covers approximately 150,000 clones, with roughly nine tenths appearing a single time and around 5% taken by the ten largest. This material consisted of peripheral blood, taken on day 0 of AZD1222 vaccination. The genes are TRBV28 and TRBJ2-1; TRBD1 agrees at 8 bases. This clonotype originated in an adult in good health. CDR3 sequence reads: CATKGQGPYNEQFF. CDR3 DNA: TGTGCCACAAAAGGACAGGGACCCTACAATGAGCAGTTCTTC. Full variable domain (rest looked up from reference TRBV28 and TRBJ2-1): DVKVTQSSRYLVKRTGEKVFLECVQDMDHENMFWYRQDPGLGLRLIYFSYDVKMKEKGDIPEGYSVSREKKERFSLILESASTNQTSMYLCATKGQGPYNEQFFGPGTRLTVL.